These 9 T cell receptor beta chains came from one sample sequenced in a study of T cells in narcolepsy. Repertoires were generated with immunoSEQ multiplex PCR, while TCRdb's copy carries only in-frame clones and drops some. The table has 30,000 to 35,000 clones, around 83% seen once. Material for sequencing was CD45RA- memory CD4+ T cells from PBMCs. The source of these receptors is a human donor with narcolepsy.

This clone was counted between two and nine times. The chain carries TRBV7-2 and TRBJ1-5; D gene unclear. In germline, CDR1 is SGHTA, CDR2 FQGNSA. CDR3 length: 15 amino acids. With 5 bases removed from V and 1 base from J, the gap between germline ends came to 12 bases. CDR3 nucleotides: TGTGCCAGCAGCCCTTATTTTAACAGCAATCAGCCCCAGCATTTT. Protein: CASSPYFNSNQPQHF.

The rearrangement links TRBV6-5 to TRBJ2-1; tentatively, D is TRBD1 (5 bases). CDR1 is MNHEY and CDR2 is SVGAGI in the germline V gene. The CDR3 runs 14 residues. The V and J ends lost 5 bases and 6 bases respectively, with 14 bases between them. This CDR3 is CASSELREPNEQFF. The CDR3 nucleotides read TGTGCCAGCAGTGAACTCAGGGAACCCAATGAGCAGTTCTTC.

The rearrangement links TRBV19 to TRBJ1-1; tentatively, D is TRBD1 (6 bases). Trimming took off 3 bases at V and 4 bases at J, with 12 bases between the two ends. This CDR3 is built from 14 residues. CDR1 LNHDA and CDR2 SQIVND come from the germline V gene (reference sequence). The CDR3 region has the DNA TGTGCCAGTAGTATTGGGGGGGCAGGCACTGAAGCTTTCTTT. It yields the protein CASSIGGAGTEAFF.

This rearrangement joins TRBV25-1 to TRBJ1-1; D possibly corresponds to TRBD1 (6 bases). V was shortened by 2 bases and J by 4 bases, with 23 bases between the two germline ends. Germline values: CDR1 MGHDK, CDR2 SYGVNS. The CDR3 runs to 18 residues. This chain's CDR3 is CASSESMGRGYSSTEAFF. The CDR3, as DNA: TGTGCCAGCAGTGAAAGTATGGGCAGGGGCTATTCGAGCACTGAAGCTTTCTTT.

This sequence joins TRBV4-3 and TRBJ1-2; D is unresolved. Germline V lookup: CDR1 LGHNA, CDR2 YSLEER. The CDR3 has 15 residues. V lost 0 bases to trimming and J lost 8 bases, with 16 bases between them. CDR3 nucleotides: TGCGCCAGCAGCCAAGATCCTGCGACGGCGATGGGCTACACCTTC. This sequence encodes CASSQDPATAMGYTF.

For the CDR3, the DNA is TGCGCCAGCAGCTTGGTCCCCCAGGGGGTCCACGGGGAGCTGTTTTTT. Translation gives CASSLVPQGVHGELFF. V gene TRBV5-1 combines with J gene TRBJ2-2; 7 bases align to TRBD1. The ends lost 0 bases at V and 7 bases at J; junction bases unmatched: 9. Germline V gives CDR1 SGHRS, CDR2 YFSETQ. The CDR3 sequence is 16 residues long.

This chain connects TRBV5-6 to TRBJ1-5; D is perhaps TRBD1 (6 bases). Trimming removed 4 bases at V and 6 bases at J, with 11 bases between. The germline gives CDR1 SGHDT, CDR2 YYEEEE. CDR3 length: 13 amino acids. The CDR3 protein is CASSPYRVQPQHF. The DNA of the CDR3 is TGTGCCAGCAGCCCGTACAGGGTTCAGCCCCAGCATTTT. The whole variable domain, remainder taken from reference TRBV5-6 and TRBJ1-5, is DAGVTQSPTHLIKTRGQQVTLRCSPKSGHDTVSWYQQALGQGPQFIFQYYEEEERQRGNFPDRFSGHQFPNYSSELNVNALLLGDSALYLCASSPYRVQPQHFGDGTRLSIL.

With respect to this clone: An end of the junction does not agree with germline; a read error may underlie this. The chain has TRBV27 and TRBJ2-2; a weak D match, TRBD1 (5 bases). Germline V gene sequence: CDR1 MNHEY, CDR2 SMNVEV (reference sequence). This CDR3 is built from 17 residues. CDR3 sequence (DNA): TGTGCCGGCAGTTTATTGACAGCCACTACTCAAACCGGGGAGCTGTTTTTT. It codes for CAGSLLTATTQTGELFF.

The V and J genes are TRBV9 and TRBJ2-7, with D possibly being TRBD2 (6 bases). The CDR3 covers 14 residues. The ends were cut back, 4 bases at V and 2 bases at J, with 13 bases in the middle. The germline gives CDR1 SGDLS, CDR2 YYNGEE. For the CDR3, the DNA is TGTGCCAGCAGCATTAGCGGATTAACCTACGAGCAGTACTTC. Residues: CASSISGLTYEQYF.